Presented here are 25 T cell receptor beta chains from one specimen sequenced in a study of early T cells in non-severe SARS-CoV-2 infection. TCRdb recomputed calls from the 5' RACE reads with MiXCR, one row per CDR3 protein. The profile shows roughly 68,000 distinct CDR3 sequences, more than 4% of them singletons. The sample consisted of whole blood. Every receptor here comes from an adult who was a healthcare worker with PCR-confirmed SARS-CoV-2 infection or an uninfected control (not recorded which).

Ten or more counts support this clonotype. This chain connects TRBV2 to TRBJ2-7; D not certain. CDR1 and CDR2 from the germline V gene are SNHLY and FYNNEI. This CDR3 is built from 12 residues. Trimming shortened V by 6 bases and J by 4 bases, and 10 bases separated the two germline ends. CDR3 sequence reads: CASSPLGYEQYF. CDR3 coding DNA: TGTGCCAGCAGCCCCCTGGGGTACGAGCAGTACTTC. The variable domain in full, with the rest retrieved from reference TRBV2 and TRBJ2-7, is EPEVTQTPSHQVTQMGQEVILRCVPISNHLYFYWYRQILGQKVEFLVSFYNNEISEKSEIFDDQFSVERPDGSNFTLKIRSTKLEDSAMYFCASSPLGYEQYFGPGTRLTVT.

This clonotype was seen ten or more times. The chain combines TRBV20-1 with TRBJ2-3, with unresolved D. Germline V CDR1 and CDR2: DFQATT, SNEGSKA (reference sequence). V shed 1 base and J shed 3 bases, with 17 bases lying between them. This CDR3 is 16 amino acids long. The CDR3 nucleotides are TGCAGTGCTAGAGCGCTGGTACCGGGTGGTACAGATACGCAGTATTTT. Protein sequence: CSARALVPGGTDTQYF.

The table lists this clonotype with many counts. The CDR3 spells CASKGDTDIQYF. The CDR3 bases are TGTGCCAGCAAAGGAGACACGGACATTCAGTACTTC. The chain uses TRBV2 and TRBJ2-4; D gene unclear. The CDR3 runs 12 residues. The germline V gene encodes CDR1 SNHLY and CDR2 FYNNEI. Between the trimmed V and J ends, which lost 7 bases and 8 bases, there was a span of 12 bases.

This clonotype was seen many times. V usage is TRBV5-6 and J usage is TRBJ1-5; no clear D. Trimming left V 4 bases short and J 7 bases short, with 9 bases between. This CDR3 is built from 12 residues. Germline V gene lookup returns CDR1 SGHDT and CDR2 YYEEEE. The DNA for the CDR3 is TGTGCCAGCAGCCAGCCCGGGCAGCCCCAGCATTTT. Translated, it gives CASSQPGQPQHF.

This clonotype was recorded at least ten times. The V and J genes are TRBV19 and TRBJ2-5, with 8 bases matching TRBD2. V shed 4 bases and J 0 bases; nucleotides not matched to a gene: 4. Looked up from germline, CDR1 is LNHDA and CDR2 is SQIVND (reference sequence). The CDR3 is 15 amino acids. The CDR3 region is CASSKVGGDQETQYF. The CDR3 coding sequence is TGTGCCAGTAGTAAAGTCGGGGGGGACCAAGAGACCCAGTACTTC.

In this sample, this clonotype turned up a few times. V gene TRBV7-6 combines with J gene TRBJ2-3; D remains ambiguous. The germline V and J ends were trimmed by 1 base and 0 bases, with 8 bases remaining between them. CDR1 and CDR2 (germline): SGHVS, FNYEAQ. The CDR3 has 15 amino acids. DNA of the CDR3: TGTGCCAGCAGCTTAGGCGGTATTAGCACAGATACGCAGTATTTT. The encoded protein is CASSLGGISTDTQYF.

This clonotype was seen repeatedly, ten times or more. The chain couples TRBV10-2 to TRBJ1-3; 9 bases fit TRBD1. This CDR3 has 15 residues. Per the germline V gene, CDR1 is WSHSY and CDR2 is SAAADI. The J segment lost 5 bases and the V segment lost 5 bases, leaving 7 bases of the junction unmatched. CDR3 DNA: TGCGCCAGCAGTCTCGGACAGGGGTTGAGAAACACCATATATTTT. Translation: CASSLGQGLRNTIYF.

This clonotype was recorded many times. This chain connects TRBV5-1 to TRBJ2-2, with D possibly matching TRBD1 (7 bases). The CDR3 loop spans 16 amino acids. The germline V gene encodes CDR1 SGHRS and CDR2 YFSETQ. V lost 4 bases and J lost 1, with 14 bases in between. CDR3 region: CASSPRGRENTGELFF. For the CDR3, the DNA is TGCGCCAGCAGCCCGAGGGGGCGGGAGAACACCGGGGAGCTGTTTTTT.

This clonotype showed up many times. The chain joins TRBV7-9 to TRBJ1-2; D not certain. CDR3 length: 13 residues. The ends were cut back, 4 bases at V and 14 bases at J, with 20 bases in the middle. Germline V CDR1 and CDR2: SEHNR, FQNEAQ (reference sequence). The DNA of the CDR3 is TGTGCCAGCAGCTACGAAGTGGAGTACCGACTTACCTTC. This codes for CASSYEVEYRLTF.

This clonotype was found many times. This rearrangement joins TRBV20-1 to TRBJ2-6; no clear D. Germline V CDR1 and CDR2: DFQATT, SNEGSKA (reference sequence). This CDR3 region has 13 residues. V lost 5 bases and J lost 0, with 5 bases in between. The DNA of the CDR3 is TGCAGTGCTGGAACCTCTGGGGCCAACGTCCTGACTTTC. Amino acid sequence: CSAGTSGANVLTF.

This clonotype was recorded at least ten times. J is TRBJ2-7 and V is TRBV27; D is ambiguous. The germline V gene encodes CDR1 MNHEY and CDR2 SMNVEV (reference sequence). The V and J ends lost 2 bases and 1 base respectively, with 12 bases between them. This CDR3 has 15 residues. The CDR3 bases are TGTGCCAGCAGTTTAATACCTCCAGGATCCTACGAGCAGTACTTC. Its translation is CASSLIPPGSYEQYF.

A note on this clonotype: A much larger clone differs by one base, so this may be a read error. This chain uses TRBV4-1 with TRBJ1-1; TRBD1 is a possible D gene (6 bases). Looked up from germline, CDR1 is MGHRA and CDR2 is YSYEKL. The CDR3 runs 12 residues. CDR3 bases: TGCGCCAGCAGCCAGGAACAGGGCCGGACTTCCTTT. Translation gives CASSQEQGRTSF.

This clonotype was picked up a small number of times. The chain joins TRBV7-3 to TRBJ2-1; perhaps TRBD1 as D (5 bases). V was clipped by 0 bases and J by 5 bases, with 11 bases between them. Looked up from germline, CDR1 is SGHTA and CDR2 is FQGTGA. The CDR3 has 15 residues. The CDR3 nucleotides are TGTGCCAGCAGCTTAACGTTTGCAGGGAACAATGAGCAGTTCTTC. Amino acid sequence: CASSLTFAGNNEQFF.

This sequence joins TRBV29-1 and TRBJ2-1; a possible D gene is TRBD1 (6 bases). Germline V gene data show CDR1 as SQVTM and CDR2 as ANQGSEA. Between the trimmed V and J ends, which lost 5 bases and 7 bases, there was a span of 18 bases. The CDR3 is 14 residues long. CDR3 DNA sequence: TGCAGCGTTAGAGCCGGGACCACAGGGAATGAGCAGTTCTTC. Its protein product is CSVRAGTTGNEQFF.

This clonotype was recorded at least ten times. The chain employs TRBV7-2 and TRBJ2-3; TRBD2 is a possible D gene (7 bases). V lost 1 base and J lost 0, with 11 bases in between. Looked up from germline, CDR1 is SGHTA and CDR2 is FQGNSA. The CDR3 is 16 residues long. CDR3 loop: CASSLVGGASTDTQYF. CDR3 in DNA: TGTGCCAGCAGCTTAGTTGGGGGGGCTAGCACAGATACGCAGTATTTT.

This clonotype showed up many times. The chain couples TRBV4-2 to TRBJ2-7; 7 bases line up with TRBD2. Germline lookup yields CDR1 LGHNA and CDR2 YNFKEQ. The junction had 13 bases not matched to a gene; V was cut back by 1 base and J by 7 bases. The CDR3 loop spans 16 amino acids. The CDR3 region has the DNA TGTGCCAGCAGCCAAGGGCTAGCGGAAACTCGAGGGGAGCAGTACTTC. Its protein product is CASSQGLAETRGEQYF.

About this clonotype itself: One base away lies a much larger clone, so this may be a sequencing read error. This sequence joins TRBV20-1 and TRBJ1-1; no definite D call. The CDR3 sequence is 12 residues long. Germline V gene data show CDR1 as DFQATT and CDR2 as SNEGSKA (reference sequence). The V end was cut by 3 bases, the J end by 3 bases, with 8 bases between. CDR3 region: CSASRMYTEAFF. CDR3 nucleotide sequence: TGCAGTGCTAGTCGGATGTACACTGAAGCTTTCTTT.

This clonotype was seen at least ten times. This rearrangement joins TRBV4-2 to TRBJ1-2, with D unresolved. Germline V gives CDR1 LGHNA, CDR2 YNFKEQ. CDR3 length: 14 amino acids. The V gene lost 0 bases and the J gene lost 2 bases, with 7 bases spanning the gap. The CDR3: CASSQEMRNYGYTF. The CDR3 DNA reads TGTGCCAGCAGCCAAGAAATGAGAAACTATGGCTACACCTTC.

This clonotype has a count of ten or more. The CDR3: CASALASGANVLTF. The CDR3 coding sequence is TGTGCCAGCGCCCTGGCATCTGGGGCCAACGTCCTGACTTTC. The gene calls are TRBV7-3 and TRBJ2-6; D not resolved. V lost 8 bases and J lost 1, with 9 bases in between. CDR3 size: 14 residues. Germline V gives CDR1 SGHTA, CDR2 FQGTGA.

At least ten counts were recorded for this clonotype. The chain joins TRBV29-1 to TRBJ2-2, with D tentatively TRBD1 (7 bases). This CDR3 is 13 amino acids long. CDR1 and CDR2 from the germline V gene are SQVTM and ANQGSEA. V lost 5 bases, J lost 7 bases, and 14 bases lay in between. The CDR3: CSVRAGGIGELFF. The CDR3 region has the DNA TGCAGCGTTAGGGCAGGGGGGATCGGGGAGCTGTTTTTT.

Judged by abundance, this clonotype is large. The gene calls are TRBV6-1 and TRBJ2-2, with D maybe TRBD2 (6 bases). CDR3 size: 15 residues. Germline assignment: CDR1 MNHNS and CDR2 SASEGT. Trimming left V 2 bases short and J 4 bases short, with 11 bases between. DNA of the CDR3: TGTGCCAGCAGTGAATTTTCCGGGGGCACCGGGGAGCTGTTTTTT. The encoded protein is CASSEFSGGTGELFF.

This clonotype turned up a few times. CDR3 sequence: CASSFLVGYGYTF. CDR3 sequence (DNA): TGTGCCAGCAGCTTTTTAGTAGGTTATGGCTACACCTTC. The rearrangement joins TRBV7-8 to TRBJ1-2; D is unresolved. V lost 3 bases and J 5 bases, leaving 10 bases between the germline ends. This CDR3 has 13 residues. In germline, CDR1 is SGHVS, CDR2 FQNEAQ.

By share, this clonotype counts as medium-sized. V usage is TRBV7-9 and J usage is TRBJ2-3, with 16 bases identical to TRBD2. Germline values: CDR1 SEHNR, CDR2 FQNEAQ (reference sequence). The ends lost 5 bases at V and 3 bases at J; junction bases unmatched: 8. The CDR3 loop spans 18 amino acids. This CDR3 is CASSGSGLAGGPTDTQYF. The CDR3 coding sequence is TGTGCCAGCAGCGGATCGGGACTAGCGGGAGGGCCGACAGATACGCAGTATTTT.

This clonotype showed up many times. V gene TRBV7-9 combines with J gene TRBJ2-5; no reliable D call. The germline CDR1 and CDR2 sequences are SEHNR and FQNEAQ (reference sequence). The CDR3 extends over 12 amino acids. The germline V and J ends were trimmed by 6 bases and 2 bases, with 7 bases remaining between them. CDR3 protein: CASRFSQETQYF. DNA for the CDR3: TGTGCCAGCAGGTTCTCTCAAGAGACCCAGTACTTC.

This clonotype was seen ten or more times. The chain combines TRBV5-8 with TRBJ2-2; D unresolved. Trimming stripped 4 bases from V and 5 bases from J, with 9 bases between. Germline lookup yields CDR1 SGHTS and CDR2 YDEGEE. The CDR3 has 13 residues. Here the CDR3 reads CASSPVETGELFF. In DNA form, the CDR3 reads TGTGCCAGCAGCCCGGTGGAGACCGGGGAGCTGTTTTTT.